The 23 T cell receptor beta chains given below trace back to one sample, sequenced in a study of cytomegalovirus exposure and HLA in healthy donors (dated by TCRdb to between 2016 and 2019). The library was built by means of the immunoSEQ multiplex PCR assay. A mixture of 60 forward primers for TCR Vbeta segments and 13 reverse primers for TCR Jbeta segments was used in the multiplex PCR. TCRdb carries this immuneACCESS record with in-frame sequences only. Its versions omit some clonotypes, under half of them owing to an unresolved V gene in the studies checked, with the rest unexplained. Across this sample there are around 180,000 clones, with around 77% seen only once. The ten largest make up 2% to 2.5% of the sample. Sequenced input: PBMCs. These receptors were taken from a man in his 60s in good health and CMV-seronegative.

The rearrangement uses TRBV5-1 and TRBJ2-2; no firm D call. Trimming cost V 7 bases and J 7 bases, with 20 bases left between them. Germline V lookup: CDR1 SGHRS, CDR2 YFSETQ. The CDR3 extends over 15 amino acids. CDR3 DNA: TGCGCCAGCCGTTTTCGCGGATCTTTTGACGGGGAGCTGTTTTTT. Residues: CASRFRGSFDGELFF.

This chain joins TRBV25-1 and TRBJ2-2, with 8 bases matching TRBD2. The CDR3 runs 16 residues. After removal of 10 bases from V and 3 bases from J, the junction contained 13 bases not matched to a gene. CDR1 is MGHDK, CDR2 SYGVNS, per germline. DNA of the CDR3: TGTGCCACCCGGGGGGGGGCCCCGTTAGACACCGGGGAGCTGTTTTTT. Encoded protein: CATRGGAPLDTGELFF.

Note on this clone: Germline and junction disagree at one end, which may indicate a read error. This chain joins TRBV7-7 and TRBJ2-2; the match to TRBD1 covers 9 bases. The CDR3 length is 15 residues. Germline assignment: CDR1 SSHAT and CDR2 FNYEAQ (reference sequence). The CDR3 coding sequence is TGTGCTAGCAGCCTTGGACAGGGGAAGACCGGGGAGCTGTTTTTT. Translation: CASSLGQGKTGELFF.

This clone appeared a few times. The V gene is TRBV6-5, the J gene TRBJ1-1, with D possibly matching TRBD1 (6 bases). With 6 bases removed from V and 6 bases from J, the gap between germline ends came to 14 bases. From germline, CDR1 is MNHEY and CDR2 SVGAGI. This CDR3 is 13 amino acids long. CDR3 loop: CASRPRGNSEAFF. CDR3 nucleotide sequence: TGTGCCAGCAGACCCAGGGGTAACTCTGAAGCTTTCTTT.

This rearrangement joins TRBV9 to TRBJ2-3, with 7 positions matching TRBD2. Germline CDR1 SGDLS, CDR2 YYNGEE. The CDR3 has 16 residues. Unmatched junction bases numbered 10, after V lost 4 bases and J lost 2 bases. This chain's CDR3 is CASSLARGESTDTQYF. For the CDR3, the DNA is TGTGCCAGCAGCCTTGCTCGGGGGGAGTCCACAGATACGCAGTATTTT.

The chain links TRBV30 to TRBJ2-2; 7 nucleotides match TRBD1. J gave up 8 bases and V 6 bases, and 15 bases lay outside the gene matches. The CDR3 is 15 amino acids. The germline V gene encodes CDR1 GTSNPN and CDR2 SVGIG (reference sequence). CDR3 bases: TGTGCCTGCTTACCAGGGGGACCTTCGTTAGGGGAGCTGTTTTTT. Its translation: CACLPGGPSLGELFF.

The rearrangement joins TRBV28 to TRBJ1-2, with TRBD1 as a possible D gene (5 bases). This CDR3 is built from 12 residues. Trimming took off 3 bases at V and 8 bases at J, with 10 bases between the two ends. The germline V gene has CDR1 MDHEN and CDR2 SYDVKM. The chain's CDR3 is CASSFIGAGYTF. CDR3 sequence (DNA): TGTGCCAGCAGTTTTATAGGGGCAGGCTACACCTTC.

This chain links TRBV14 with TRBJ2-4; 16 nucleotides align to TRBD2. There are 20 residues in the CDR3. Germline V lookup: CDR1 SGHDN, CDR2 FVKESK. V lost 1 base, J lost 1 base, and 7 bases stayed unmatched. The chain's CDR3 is CASSQGSGTSGGAAKNIQYF. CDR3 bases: TGTGCCAGCAGCCAAGGTTCCGGGACTAGCGGGGGGGCTGCCAAAAACATTCAGTACTTC. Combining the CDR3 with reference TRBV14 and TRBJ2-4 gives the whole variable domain EAGVTQFPSHSVIEKGQTVTLRCDPISGHDNLYWYRRVMGKEIKFLLHFVKESKQDESGMPNNRFLAERTGGTYSTLKVQPAELEDSGVYFCASSQGSGTSGGAAKNIQYFGAGTRLSVL.

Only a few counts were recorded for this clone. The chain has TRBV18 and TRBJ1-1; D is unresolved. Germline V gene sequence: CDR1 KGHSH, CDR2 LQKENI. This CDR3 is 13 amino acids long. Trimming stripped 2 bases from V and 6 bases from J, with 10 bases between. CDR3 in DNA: TGTGCCAGCTCACCAACCACAGCCCCTGAAGCTTTCTTT. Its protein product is CASSPTTAPEAFF.

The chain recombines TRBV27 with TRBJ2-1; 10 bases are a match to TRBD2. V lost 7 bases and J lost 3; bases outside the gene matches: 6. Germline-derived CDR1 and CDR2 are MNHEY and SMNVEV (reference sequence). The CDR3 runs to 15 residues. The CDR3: CASIPAGGLYNEQFF. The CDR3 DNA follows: TGTGCCAGCATCCCAGCGGGGGGGCTCTACAATGAGCAGTTCTTC.

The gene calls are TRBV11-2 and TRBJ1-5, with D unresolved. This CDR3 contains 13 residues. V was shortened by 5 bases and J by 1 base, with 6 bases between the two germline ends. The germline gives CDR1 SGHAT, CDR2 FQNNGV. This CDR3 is CASSRESNQPQHF. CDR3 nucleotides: TGTGCCAGCAGCCGAGAAAGCAATCAGCCCCAGCATTTT. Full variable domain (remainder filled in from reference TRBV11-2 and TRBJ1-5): EAGVAQSPRYKIIEKRQSVAFWCNPISGHATLYWYQQILGQGPKLLIQFQNNGVVDDSQLPKDRFSAERLKGVDSTLKIQPAKLEDSAVYLCASSRESNQPQHFGDGTRLSIL.

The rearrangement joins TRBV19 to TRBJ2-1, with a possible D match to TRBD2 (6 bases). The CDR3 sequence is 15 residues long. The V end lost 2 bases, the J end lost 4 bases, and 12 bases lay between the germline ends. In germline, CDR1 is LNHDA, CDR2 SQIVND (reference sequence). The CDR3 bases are TGTGCCAGTAGTATATATGGCGGGGAATACAATGAGCAGTTCTTC. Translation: CASSIYGGEYNEQFF.

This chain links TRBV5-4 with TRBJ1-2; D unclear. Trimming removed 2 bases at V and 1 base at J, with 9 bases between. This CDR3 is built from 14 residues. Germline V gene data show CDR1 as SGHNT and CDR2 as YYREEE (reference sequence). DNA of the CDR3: TGTGCCAGCAGCTTCGGTAGCAATAACTATGGCTACACCTTC. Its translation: CASSFGSNNYGYTF.

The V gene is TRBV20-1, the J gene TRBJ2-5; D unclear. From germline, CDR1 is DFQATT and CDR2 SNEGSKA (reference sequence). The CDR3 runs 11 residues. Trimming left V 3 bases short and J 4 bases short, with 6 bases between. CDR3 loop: CSARYRETQYF. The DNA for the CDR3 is TGCAGTGCTAGGTATCGAGAGACCCAGTACTTC.

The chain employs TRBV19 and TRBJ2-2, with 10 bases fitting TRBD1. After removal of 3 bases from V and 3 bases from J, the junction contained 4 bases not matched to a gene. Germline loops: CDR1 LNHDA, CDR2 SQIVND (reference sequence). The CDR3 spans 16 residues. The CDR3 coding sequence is TGTGCCAGTAGTATCCGACAGGGGGCTCACACCGGGGAGCTGTTTTTT. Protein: CASSIRQGAHTGELFF.

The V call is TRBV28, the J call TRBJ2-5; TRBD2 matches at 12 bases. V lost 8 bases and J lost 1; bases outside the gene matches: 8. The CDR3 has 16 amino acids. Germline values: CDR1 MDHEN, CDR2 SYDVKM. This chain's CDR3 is CASGASGRAAQETQYF. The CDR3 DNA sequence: TGTGCCAGCGGGGCTAGCGGGAGGGCCGCCCAAGAGACCCAGTACTTC.

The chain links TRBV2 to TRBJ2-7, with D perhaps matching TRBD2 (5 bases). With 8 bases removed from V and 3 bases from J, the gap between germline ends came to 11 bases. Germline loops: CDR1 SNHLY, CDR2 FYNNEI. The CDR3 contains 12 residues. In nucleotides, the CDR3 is TGTGCCAGCCGGGCAGGAGGCTACGAGCAGTACTTC. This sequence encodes CASRAGGYEQYF.

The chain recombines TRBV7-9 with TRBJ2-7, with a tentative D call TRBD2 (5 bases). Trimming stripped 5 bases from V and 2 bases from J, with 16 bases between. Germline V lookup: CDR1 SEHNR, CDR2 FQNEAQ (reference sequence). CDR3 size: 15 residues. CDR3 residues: CASSPGRGRPYEQYF. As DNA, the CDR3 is TGTGCCAGCAGCCCCGGACGAGGGCGCCCCTACGAGCAGTACTTC.

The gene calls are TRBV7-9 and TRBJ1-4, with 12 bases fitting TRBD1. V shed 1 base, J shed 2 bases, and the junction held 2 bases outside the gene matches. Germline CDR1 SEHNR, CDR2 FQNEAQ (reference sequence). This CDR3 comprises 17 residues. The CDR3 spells CASSLGDRGPTNEKLFF. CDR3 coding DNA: TGTGCCAGCAGCTTAGGGGACAGGGGGCCTACTAATGAAAAACTGTTTTTT.

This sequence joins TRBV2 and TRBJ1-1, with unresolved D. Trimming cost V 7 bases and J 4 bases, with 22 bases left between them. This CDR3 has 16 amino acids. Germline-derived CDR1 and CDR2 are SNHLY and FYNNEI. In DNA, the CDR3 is TGTGCCAGCACTCCGCAGACGGGAACGGGAGCCACTGAAGCTTTCTTT. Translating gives CASTPQTGTGATEAFF.

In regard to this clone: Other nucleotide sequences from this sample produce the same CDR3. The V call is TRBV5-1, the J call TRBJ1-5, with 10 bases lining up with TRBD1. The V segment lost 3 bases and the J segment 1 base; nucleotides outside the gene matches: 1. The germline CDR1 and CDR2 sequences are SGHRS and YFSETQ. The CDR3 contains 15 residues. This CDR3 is CASSSTGGSNQPQHF. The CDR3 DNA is TGCGCCAGCAGCTCGACAGGGGGCAGCAATCAGCCCCAGCATTTT.

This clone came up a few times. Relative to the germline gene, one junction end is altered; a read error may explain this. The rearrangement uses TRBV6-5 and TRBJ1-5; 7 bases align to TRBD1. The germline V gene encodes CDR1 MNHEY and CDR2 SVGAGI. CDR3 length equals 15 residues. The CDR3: CASRTGQYANQPQNF. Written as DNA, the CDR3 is TGTGCCAGCAGAACGGGACAGTACGCGAATCAGCCCCAGAATTTT.

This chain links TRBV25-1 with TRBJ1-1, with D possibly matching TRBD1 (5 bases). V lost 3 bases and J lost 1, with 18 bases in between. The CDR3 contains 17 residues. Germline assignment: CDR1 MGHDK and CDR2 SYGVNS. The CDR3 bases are TGTGCCAGCAGTGAGCGGGGGAGTTCAGGGACGAACACTGAAGCTTTCTTT. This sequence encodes CASSERGSSGTNTEAFF.